These T cell receptor beta chains were read from a single sample in a study of OX40 agonist ivuxolimab in advanced cancers. TCRdb's copy holds only in-frame clones and misses some; the assay was immunoSEQ multiplex PCR. This table has some 10,000 clones, 76% appearing once. Material: CD4+ or CD8+ T cells sorted from blood, obtained in a trial of the OX40 agonist ivuxolimab. The receptors derive from an adult with an advanced solid tumor such as melanoma, head and neck, liver or kidney cancer. Each CDR3 is given with its conserved first and last residue. The order of the fields is CDR3 protein, V gene, J gene.

CASSLGLGAYNEQFF	TRBV9	TRBJ2-1
CASSDLGVQPQHF	TRBV2	TRBJ1-5
CASSSGTSGAANEQYF	TRBV27	TRBJ2-7
CASSPPGPHQPQHF	TRBV7-9	TRBJ1-5
CASSKLGGRSYEQYF	TRBV5-4	TRBJ2-7
CASSLTDSGNTIYF	TRBV7-9	TRBJ1-3
CASSLGTGRGNEQFF	TRBV5-6	TRBJ2-1
CASSPTGENYGYTF	TRBV19	TRBJ1-2
CASRKGVVGYTF	TRBV27	TRBJ1-2
CASSDLLTGTNTGELFF	TRBV14	TRBJ2-2
CASSPGLAGVNEQFF	TRBV7-6	TRBJ2-1
CSVEGGGGAGGSYNEQFF	TRBV29-1	TRBJ2-1
CASSLDGHREEKLFF	TRBV7-6	TRBJ1-4
CASSYSRSSYNSPLHF	TRBV6-5	TRBJ1-6
CASSLGGGTEAFF	TRBV5-1	TRBJ1-1
CASSFSQFGEQFF	TRBV5-6	TRBJ2-1
CASSLVSSAPSYEQYF	TRBV11-3	TRBJ2-7
CASSYADYNEQFF	TRBV6-6	TRBJ2-1
CASSRTRNTGELFF	TRBV5-6	TRBJ2-2
CASMPWGEMTDTQYF	TRBV6-5	TRBJ2-3
CASSLDDAIITGKTGELFF	TRBV11-3	TRBJ2-2
CASSDLNEQFF	TRBV7-3	TRBJ2-1
CASSWPKDRDKNIQYF	TRBV28	TRBJ2-4
CASSLYGGTSEWTDTQYF	TRBV28	TRBJ2-3
CASSYKGTETYEQYF	TRBV6-5	TRBJ2-7
CASSPTAYTEAFF	TRBV14	TRBJ1-1
CAISSPTSGDVTQYF	TRBV10-3	TRBJ2-5
CASSASGQKEAFF	TRBV19	TRBJ1-1
CASSPPGQTDTEAFF	TRBV18	TRBJ1-1
CASSYEGIYNEQFF	TRBV27	TRBJ2-1
CASSQVAAPETQYF	TRBV4-1	TRBJ2-5
CASSAGGGVREETQYF	TRBV6-1	TRBJ2-5
CASSPGLAGVIAKNIQYF	TRBV11-3	TRBJ2-4
CASSSDRGKNIQYF	TRBV7-8	TRBJ2-4
CASSQLTQYF	TRBV11-2	TRBJ2-3
CASSRSGGLGETQYF	TRBV28	TRBJ2-5
CASSGDQNTEAFF	TRBV2	TRBJ1-1
CASSFRGPEQETQYF	TRBV5-6	TRBJ2-5
CASSLLIRDTLSQETQYF	TRBV13	TRBJ2-5
CASSPGGGNTEAFF	TRBV11-3	TRBJ1-1
CASSTLDASGGGYNEQFF	TRBV2	TRBJ2-1
CSVQKSGGDSYNEQFF	TRBV29-1	TRBJ2-1
CASSWDRVGSPLHF	TRBV5-4	TRBJ1-6
CASRRTGLYGYTF	TRBV28	TRBJ1-2
CASSQDGGGESGNTEAFF	TRBV4-1	TRBJ1-1
CASSLAQVEQFF	TRBV7-2	TRBJ2-1
CASSLRGQGASGNTIYF	TRBV5-1	TRBJ1-3
CASSYSGGAEYF	TRBV27	TRBJ2-5
CASSLKGNEQFF	TRBV5-1	TRBJ2-1
CASSVEGSTDTQYF	TRBV9	TRBJ2-3
CAISESEASGYGYTF	TRBV10-3	TRBJ1-2
CASSYSTSGDGELFF	TRBV6-5	TRBJ2-2
CASLRQGEGYTF	TRBV19	TRBJ1-2
CATSIDRDQETQYF	TRBV15	TRBJ2-5
CASSPGGTHLAPLHF	TRBV7-8	TRBJ1-6
CASSHLPGHPSLNAGITEAFF	TRBV14	TRBJ1-1
CASSLGDRTDAGELFF	TRBV5-8	TRBJ2-2
CASSVAGLYGYTF	TRBV25-1	TRBJ1-2
CASSLEAGVQYEQYF	TRBV7-8	TRBJ2-7
CASSFFQRGNEQFF	TRBV11-2	TRBJ2-1